This TCR beta chain was recovered during a study of Ad26.COV2.S vaccination and SARS-CoV-2 variants. Study-level findings and limits: Substantial post-vaccination breadth of spike-specific CD8+ and CD4+ T cell responses was reported. The TCR breadth and depth analyses may have produced an underestimate of total T cell responses. Participants given vaccine showed non-spike TCR breadth similar to that of placebo recipients.

V was trimmed by 3 bases and J by 0 bases, leaving 15 bases between them. Germline-derived CDR1 and CDR2 are KGHSH and LQKENI. The CDR3 has 18 amino acids. On this clone itself: Its antigen is not known.

The treatment here: some 20 received Ad26.COV2.S at low or high dose, single or two shots; about 5 received placebo; per-sample allocation not given. On day 63 after the first injection, vaccine and placebo recipients gave samples. What was given as vaccine was an Ad26 vector encoding Wuhan-strain SARS-CoV-2 spike. The method was immunoSEQ multiplex PCR; TCRdb's version includes in-frame clones alone and lacks a portion of them. The top ten hold about 1.5% of the sample, which has about half a million clones, 80% to 90% seen once. The sequence was obtained from a person between 18 and 60 years old who received the Ad26.COV2.S COVID-19 vaccine or a placebo. The chain couples TRBV18 to TRBJ2-6; D possibly corresponds to TRBD2 (5 bases). The input for sequencing was peripheral blood, taken in a trial of Ad26.COV2.S vaccine versus placebo. This CDR3 is CASSPDDFGSSGANVLTF. The DNA of the CDR3 is TGTGCCAGCTCACCGGACGATTTTGGGAGCTCTGGGGCCAACGTCCTGACTTTC. The complete variable domain, with remaining parts taken from reference TRBV18 and TRBJ2-6, reads NAGVMQNPRHLVRRRGQEARLRCSPMKGHSHVYWYRQLPEEGLKFMVYLQKENIIDESGMPKERFSAEFPKEGPSILRIQQVVRGDSAAYFCASSPDDFGSSGANVLTFGAGSRLTVL.